This T cell receptor beta chain derives from a study of control samples from healthy donors and cancer patients. TCRdb keeps only in-frame clones here, not all; method: immunoSEQ multiplex PCR. The sample has more than 75,000 clones; around 85% are singletons. In germline, CDR1 is MNHEY, CDR2 SVGAGI. V was clipped by 4 bases and J by 2 bases, with 12 bases between them. The CDR3 is 15 residues long. The chain combines TRBV6-5 with TRBJ2-1, with a tentative D call TRBD2 (6 bases). What was sequenced was PBMCs. The receptor was derived from a man between 65 and 85 years old with lung cancer. The CDR3: CASSLNSGPYNEQFF. In nucleotides, the CDR3 is TGTGCCAGCAGTTTGAATAGCGGCCCCTACAATGAGCAGTTCTTC.